These 28 T cell receptor beta chains were sequenced from one sample in a study of blood T cells in healthy people across ages. For the second PCR, which ran for roughly 6 to 12 cycles, a sample-barcoded 5' primer and a J-beta primer mix were used. TCRdb re-derived calls from the 5' RACE reads in MiXCR, one entry per CDR3 protein. Here the sample spans some 890,000 distinct CDR3 sequences, about 28% being singletons. The sample was also reused in another study, on T cells of mothers and their children.

Sequencing used blood. All receptors come from a middle-aged woman in good health.

The V gene is TRBV7-2, the J gene TRBJ2-4; a weak D match, TRBD1 (7 bases). The germline gives CDR1 SGHTA, CDR2 FQGNSA. The CDR3 loop spans 15 amino acids. Trimming took off 0 bases at V and 16 bases at J, with 22 bases between the two ends. The CDR3 nucleotides read TGTGCCAGCAGCTTAGCTATGCCAGGGGGTCGGGAGCAATACTTC. This codes for CASSLAMPGGREQYF.

A few counts support this clonotype. V gene TRBV7-2 combines with J gene TRBJ1-1, with no clear D. The CDR3 spans 14 residues. With 2 bases removed from V and 5 bases from J, the gap between germline ends came to 12 bases. Germline V gives CDR1 SGHTA, CDR2 FQGNSA. The CDR3 reads CASSLQAVRTEAFF. CDR3 bases: TGTGCCAGCAGCTTACAGGCAGTTCGGACTGAAGCTTTCTTT.

This clonotype was observed many times. This rearrangement joins TRBV11-2 to TRBJ2-3; 9 bases agree with TRBD2. J was trimmed by 5 bases and V by 5 bases; bases with no gene match: 11. Germline loops: CDR1 SGHAT, CDR2 FQNNGV. The CDR3 extends over 16 amino acids. Written as DNA, the CDR3 is TGTGCCAGCAGCCCCACTCCCGGACTAGCGAGAGATACGCAGTATTTT. The encoded protein is CASSPTPGLARDTQYF.

This clonotype was found once. V and J are TRBV4-2 and TRBJ2-2; tentatively, D is TRBD1 (5 bases). Germline CDR1 reads LGHNA; CDR2 reads YNFKEQ. The CDR3 has 16 residues. V was clipped by 0 bases and J by 5 bases, with 13 bases between them. CDR3 sequence reads: CASSQDTSRTTGELFF. The CDR3 DNA follows: TGTGCCAGCAGCCAAGATACATCCCGGACAACCGGGGAGCTGTTTTTT.

The genes are TRBV10-2 and TRBJ2-3, with 12 bases aligning to TRBD2. The CDR3 has 15 residues. V trimming: 2 bases; J trimming: 10 bases; junction bases outside the gene matches: 7. CDR1 and CDR2 (germline): WSHSY, SAAADI. The CDR3: CASSEDLAGGPAQYF. CDR3 sequence (DNA): TGCGCCAGCAGTGAGGACCTAGCGGGGGGGCCGGCGCAGTATTTT.

This clonotype was seen a few times. The chain employs TRBV20-1 and TRBJ2-3, with unresolved D. The CDR3 totals 12 residues. The germline V gene has CDR1 DFQATT and CDR2 SNEGSKA (reference sequence). V lost 7 bases to trimming and J lost 2 bases, with 10 bases between them. The DNA of the CDR3 is TGCAGTGTTCCAATTTACACAGATACGCAGTATTTT. Translated, it gives CSVPIYTDTQYF.

As concerns this clonotype: The germline gene is not matched at one end of the junction; a read error may be the cause. The rearrangement links TRBV6-5 to TRBJ1-2; D not certain. The length of the CDR3 is 11 residues. Per the germline V gene, CDR1 is MNHEY and CDR2 is SVGAGI. The CDR3 region has the DNA TGTGCCAGCTTCTCGAACTATAGCTACACCTTC. It yields the protein CASFSNYSYTF.

This chain's CDR3 is CASSGPGVRKQYF. In DNA, the CDR3 is TGTGCCAGCAGCGGACCGGGGGTACGGAAGCAGTACTTC. The chain employs TRBV7-2 and TRBJ2-5, with TRBD2 as a possible D gene (6 bases). Trimming left V 5 bases short and J 11 bases short, with 18 bases between. CDR1 SGHTA and CDR2 FQGNSA come from the germline V gene. This CDR3 region has 13 residues.

Concerning this clonotype: An end of the junction does not agree with germline; a read error may underlie this. V gene TRBV6-2 or TRBV6-3 combines with J gene TRBJ1-2; 7 bases map to TRBD1. CDR1 is MNHEY, CDR2 SVGEGT, per germline. There are 16 residues in the CDR3. The CDR3 loop is CASSYILPGGNCGYTF. Here the CDR3 DNA reads TGTGCCAGCAGCTACATTTTACCAGGGGGGAACTGTGGCTACACCTTC.

This clonotype has ten or more counts. The V and J genes are TRBV5-1 and TRBJ2-7; 12 nucleotides agree with TRBD2. This CDR3 spans 17 amino acids. CDR1 is SGHRS, CDR2 YFSETQ, per germline. J lost 5 bases, V lost 0 bases, and 9 bases had no gene match. In DNA form, the CDR3 reads TGCGCCAGCAGCTTGGCCGCTAGCGGGGGGGCCATCGACGAGCAGTACTTC. Protein product: CASSLAASGGAIDEQYF.

The V and J genes are TRBV4-1 and TRBJ2-1, with D uncertain. Germline CDR1 is MGHRA and CDR2 is YSYEKL. The CDR3 spans 14 residues. Trimming shortened V by 0 bases and J by 6 bases, and 9 bases separated the two germline ends. CDR3 in DNA: TGCGCCAGCAGCCAAGATCAGGTCGTCAATGAGCAGTTCTTC. It codes for CASSQDQVVNEQFF.

This clonotype appeared many times. The chain uses TRBV3-1 and TRBJ2-7; no clear D. V lost 1 base and J 2 bases, leaving 9 bases between the germline ends. The length of the CDR3 is 14 residues. CDR1 LGHDT and CDR2 YNNKEL come from the germline V gene (reference sequence). In nucleotides, the CDR3 is TGTGCCAGCAGCCAAGGGACGGCCGCCTACGAGCAGTACTTC. Residues: CASSQGTAAYEQYF.

The sample holds a few counts of this clonotype. The chain is built from TRBV20-1 and TRBJ1-2; possibly TRBD1 for D (6 bases). This CDR3 has 14 amino acids. The germline CDR1 and CDR2 sequences are DFQATT and SNEGSKA (reference sequence). The CDR3 sequence: CSSEGTLSNYGYTF. For the CDR3, the DNA is TGCAGCTCGGAGGGGACACTCTCTAACTATGGCTACACCTTC.

At least ten counts were recorded for this clonotype. The chain employs TRBV10-3 and TRBJ1-1, with a weak D call TRBD1 (5 bases). The germline V gene encodes CDR1 ENHRY and CDR2 SYGVKD. V was trimmed by 2 bases and J by 1 base, leaving 8 bases between them. The CDR3 is 14 residues long. CDR3 sequence reads: CAISEGRGNTEAFF. In DNA form, the CDR3 reads TGTGCCATCAGTGAGGGGAGGGGGAACACTGAAGCTTTCTTT.

The rearrangement links TRBV9 to TRBJ2-1; TRBD2 matches at 11 bases. The CDR3 is 19 amino acids. Germline V gives CDR1 SGDLS, CDR2 YYNGEE. V shed 0 bases, J shed 0 bases, and the junction held 8 bases outside the gene matches. CDR3 region: CASSVVELAGASSYNEQFF. For the CDR3, the DNA is TGTGCCAGCAGCGTAGTTGAACTAGCGGGGGCGAGCTCCTACAATGAGCAGTTCTTC.

This clonotype is a singleton in its sample. The chain is built from TRBV29-1 and TRBJ2-1; 10 bases line up with TRBD1. CDR1 is SQVTM, CDR2 ANQGSEA, per germline. The CDR3 runs to 14 residues. Losses at the gene ends were 6 bases for V and 1 base for J; bases not matched to a gene: 3. This CDR3 is CSVSDRGSYNEQFF. As DNA, the CDR3 is TGCAGCGTGTCGGACAGGGGGTCCTACAATGAGCAGTTCTTC.

In DNA form, the CDR3 reads TGTGCCAGCTCACCACTCCCCGGGACAGGGAAAGTTGATACGCAGTATTTT. Its protein is CASSPLPGTGKVDTQYF. The gene calls are TRBV18 and TRBJ2-3; 9 nucleotides line up with TRBD1. The ends lost 1 base at V and 6 bases at J; junction bases unmatched: 11. The CDR3 runs 17 residues. CDR1 and CDR2 from the germline V gene are KGHSH and LQKENI.

This clonotype was picked up many times. The chain carries TRBV18 and TRBJ2-7; D is uncertain. Germline values: CDR1 KGHSH, CDR2 LQKENI. This CDR3 has 13 residues. With 3 bases removed from V and 7 bases from J, the gap between germline ends came to 13 bases. This CDR3 reads CASSPLSEGEQYF. Written as DNA, the CDR3 is TGTGCCAGCTCACCGTTGAGCGAAGGGGAGCAGTACTTC.

The genes are TRBV29-1 and TRBJ2-7; 7 nucleotides line up with TRBD2. Germline V gene sequence: CDR1 SQVTM, CDR2 ANQGSEA. V was clipped by 7 bases and J by 0 bases; unmatched bases: 12. The CDR3 loop spans 15 amino acids. The CDR3 reads CSAIPGTGGSYEQYF. In DNA form, the CDR3 reads TGCAGCGCTATACCCGGGACGGGGGGCTCCTACGAGCAGTACTTC.

Regarding this clonotype: This may be a read error: a much more frequent sequence differs by one nucleotide. This chain uses TRBV28 with TRBJ2-7, with D tentatively TRBD1 or TRBD2 (5 bases each). Per germline, CDR1 MDHEN and CDR2 SYDVKM. The V gene lost 5 bases and the J gene lost 6 bases, with 17 bases spanning the gap. The CDR3 extends over 14 amino acids. The CDR3 protein is CASSLPGVRGEQYF. DNA of the CDR3: TGTGCCAGCAGTCTCCCAGGAGTGAGGGGCGAGCAGTACTTC.

The chain combines TRBV28 with TRBJ2-6; 9 bases align to TRBD1. CDR1 is MDHEN, CDR2 SYDVKM, per germline. V lost 4 bases to trimming and J lost 0 bases; unmatched junction nucleotides: 4. This CDR3 region has 17 residues. CDR3 region: CASSWDRVRSGANVLTF. The CDR3 DNA sequence: TGTGCCAGCAGTTGGGACAGGGTCCGCTCTGGGGCCAACGTCCTGACTTTC.

The CDR3: CASSFRWGQDSPLHF. CDR3 coding DNA: TGTGCCAGCAGTTTTCGGTGGGGGCAGGATTCACCCCTCCACTTT. The V and J genes are TRBV7-8 and TRBJ1-6; weak D call: TRBD1 (6 bases). V was pared by 6 bases and J by 8 bases, with 17 bases between. CDR3 length: 15 residues. Germline-derived CDR1 and CDR2 are SGHVS and FQNEAQ.

Points on this clonotype: Relative to the germline gene, one junction end is altered; a read error may explain this. J is TRBJ1-4 and V is TRBV7-3; 7 bases fit TRBD1. CDR1 is SGHTA and CDR2 is FQGTGA in the germline V gene. The CDR3 spans 15 residues. This CDR3 is CAGSFPGQRNEKLFF. In DNA, the CDR3 is TGTGCCGGCAGCTTTCCGGGACAGCGGAATGAAAAACTGTTTTTT.

This clonotype showed up just a few times. The gene calls are TRBV19 and TRBJ1-5; D unresolved. This CDR3 is built from 15 residues. Trimming removed 5 bases from V and 0 bases from J, with 11 bases in between. Germline CDR1 LNHDA, CDR2 SQIVND (reference sequence). CDR3 DNA: TGTGCCAGTAGTCGGGATCCTAATAGCAATCAGCCCCAGCATTTT. Translated: CASSRDPNSNQPQHF.

This clonotype was detected ten times or more. This sequence joins TRBV12-3 or TRBV12-4 and TRBJ2-7, with 8 bases fitting TRBD1. This CDR3 comprises 15 residues. With 6 bases clipped from V and 3 bases from J, the junction kept 10 bases outside the gene matches. CDR3 region: CASSPRDRGDYEQYF. CDR3 in DNA: TGTGCCAGCAGCCCCCGTGACAGGGGTGACTACGAGCAGTACTTC.

This chain links TRBV29-1 with TRBJ2-7; 10 nucleotides agree with TRBD1. The length of the CDR3 is 11 residues. In germline, CDR1 is SQVTM, CDR2 ANQGSEA. V gave up 6 bases and J gave up 6 bases; unmatched junction bases: 2. The CDR3 nucleotides read TGCAGCGTGGGGACAGGGGCCGAGCAGTACTTC. Protein: CSVGTGAEQYF.

This clonotype has a handful of counts. The chain has TRBV3-1 and TRBJ2-7; D is possibly TRBD1 or TRBD2 (5 bases each). Germline V gives CDR1 LGHDT, CDR2 YNNKEL (reference sequence). V gave up 3 bases and J gave up 0 bases, with 21 bases separating them. The CDR3 loop spans 18 amino acids. In nucleotides, the CDR3 is TGTGCCAGCAGCCAGAGGGCCACGGGCAGGGCCAACTCCTACGAGCAGTACTTC. Residues: CASSQRATGRANSYEQYF.

The rearrangement uses TRBV7-3 and TRBJ2-4; 9 positions agree with TRBD2. This CDR3 region has 16 residues. CDR1 SGHTA and CDR2 FQGTGA come from the germline V gene. Unmatched junction bases numbered 18, after V lost 5 bases and J lost 13 bases. In DNA, the CDR3 is TGTGCCAGCAGCCGCGCCGGCCTAGCGGGGCAAAATGAGCAGTACTTC. Translated: CASSRAGLAGQNEQYF.